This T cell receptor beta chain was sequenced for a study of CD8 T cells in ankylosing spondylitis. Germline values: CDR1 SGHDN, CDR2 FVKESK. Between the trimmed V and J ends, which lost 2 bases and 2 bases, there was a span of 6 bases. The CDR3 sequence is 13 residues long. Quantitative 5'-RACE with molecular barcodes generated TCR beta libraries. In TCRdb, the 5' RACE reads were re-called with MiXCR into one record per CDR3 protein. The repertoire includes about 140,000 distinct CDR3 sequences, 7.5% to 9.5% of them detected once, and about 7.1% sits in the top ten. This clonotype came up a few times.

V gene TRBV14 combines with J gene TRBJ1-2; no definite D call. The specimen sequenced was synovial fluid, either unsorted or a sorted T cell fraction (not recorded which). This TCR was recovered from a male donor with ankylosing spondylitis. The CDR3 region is CASSQIDNYGYTF. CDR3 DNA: TGTGCCAGCAGCCAAATAGACAACTATGGCTACACCTTC.